This T cell receptor beta chain originates from a study of CD8+ T cells in alopecia areata. Findings and caveats of the study: Sequenced scalp T cells also include alphabeta T cells resident in normal skin. Mice showed clearer TCR sharing than patients did, a gap that was possibly HLA-related.

In each case, RNA was isolated and then reverse transcribed into cDNA as the sequencing template. Generated by immunoSEQ multiplex PCR, the TCRdb table keeps only in-frame clones and is missing some. The table records about 140,000 clones, about three fifths of them present only once. With regard to this clone: Antigen specificity is unknown.

The CDR3 covers 14 residues. Trimming at V came to 7 bases and at J to 3 bases, leaving 9 bases not matched to a gene. Germline V gene data show CDR1 as SQVTM and CDR2 as ANQGSEA. The chain uses TRBV29-1 and TRBJ1-5; 7 nucleotides match TRBD1. The source of this sequence is a human donor in good health. The material sequenced was CD4+ T cells sorted from blood. The CDR3 DNA follows: TGCAGCGCCCGGGTACAGGGGAACAATCAGCCCCAGCATTTT. Its protein product is CSARVQGNNQPQHF.